This is a list of T cell receptor beta chains from one sample in a study of beta chain features in type 1 diabetes. Only in-frame clones appear in the TCRdb table, and some are missing; sequencing was by immunoSEQ multiplex PCR. Seen here are fewer than 550,000 clones, around 10% observed once, and the top ten hold around 0.05%. Sequenced input: naive CD4+ T cells from blood. The receptor source for this set is a woman younger than 35 in good health. The CDR3 runs from the conserved cysteine through the conserved F or W. D genes are given only for firm matches. Rows give clone size only sometimes, using once, few, many, or a class for an expanded clone.

V	J	D	size	DNA	CDR3
TRBV5-1	TRBJ1-2	.	.	TGCGCCAGCAGCTTAGAGGACGGATACAATGGCTACACCTTC	CASSLEDGYNGYTF
TRBV6-5	TRBJ2-6	.	.	TGTGCCAGCAGTGCCCTCTCTGGGGCCAACGTCCTGACTTTC	CASSALSGANVLTF
TRBV2	TRBJ2-1	.	.	TGTGCCAGCAGTGAAGCGATCCACAATGAGCAGTTCTTC	CASSEAIHNEQFF
TRBV6-5	TRBJ1-4	.	.	TGTGCCAGCAGTTGGGTCACGGGATCCAATGAAAAACTGTTTTTT	CASSWVTGSNEKLFF
TRBV27	TRBJ2-4	.	.	TGTGCCAGCAGTGTCTCAGTGGCGTCCAAAAACATTCAGTACTTC	CASSVSVASKNIQYF
TRBV9	TRBJ2-5	TRBD1	few	TGTGCCAGCAGCGTTGACAGGGGAGGAGAGACCCAGTACTTC	CASSVDRGGETQYF
TRBV6-1	TRBJ2-1	TRBD2	few	TGTGCCAGCAGTGAAAGTCTAGCGGGAGGGCCCGTGCGGACCCTCGGTGAGCAGTTCTTC	CASSESLAGGPVRTLGEQFF
TRBV4-2	TRBJ1-2	.	few	TGTGCCAGCAGCCAAGTCGAAAGTAACTATGGCTACACCTTC	CASSQVESNYGYTF
TRBV4-2	TRBJ1-2	TRBD1	few	TGTGCCAGCAGCCAAGTAGGGGGCGGCTATGGCTACACCTTC	CASSQVGGGYGYTF
TRBV7-3	TRBJ2-7	TRBD2	.	TGTGCCAGCAGCTTAACGCCTAGCGGGGGCTCCTACGAGCAGTACTTC	CASSLTPSGGSYEQYF
TRBV7-2	TRBJ1-4	.	.	TGTGCCAGCAGAAATCGGGGGCGCGGTAATGAAAAACTGTTTTTT	CASRNRGRGNEKLFF
TRBV6-1	TRBJ1-2	.	.	TGTGCCAGCAGTGAACTCCAGCTGAACTATGGCTACACCTTC	CASSELQLNYGYTF
TRBV4-3	TRBJ2-3	.	few	TGCGCCAGCAGCCAAGCCGGGGGTATAGCCACAGATACGCAGTATTTT	CASSQAGGIATDTQYF
TRBV7-9	TRBJ1-1	TRBD1	few	TGTGCCAGCAGCCTGCGGACAGGGTCCACTGAAGCTTTCTTT	CASSLRTGSTEAFF
TRBV4-3	TRBJ2-1	.	.	TGCGCCAGCAGCCAAGAGGCGTCAGAATACAATGAGCAGTTCTTC	CASSQEASEYNEQFF
TRBV5-1	TRBJ2-6	TRBD1	few	TGCGCCAGCAAGTCCGGGACAGGGCTTCCTGGGGCCAACGTCCTGACTTTC	CASKSGTGLPGANVLTF
TRBV13	TRBJ2-1	.	few	TGTGCCAGCAGGAAAATAGGACAGTTCAATGAGCAGTTCTTC	CASRKIGQFNEQFF
TRBV9	TRBJ1-5	.	few	TGTGCCAGCAGCGAAGGGGTTAGCAATCAGCCCCAGCATTTT	CASSEGVSNQPQHF
TRBV7-2	TRBJ1-1	.	few	TGTGCCAGCAGCTTAGTAGGGACGGCCGAGACTGAAGCTTTCTTT	CASSLVGTAETEAFF
TRBV4-3	TRBJ2-3	.	.	TGCGCCAGCAGCCAAGATCTCACTAGCTGGGGAGATACGCAGTATTTT	CASSQDLTSWGDTQYF
TRBV4-3	TRBJ2-3	.	few	TGCGCCAGCAGCCGACTAGGAGATACGCAGTATTTT	CASSRLGDTQYF
TRBV30	TRBJ2-2	TRBD2	few	TGTGCCTGGAGTTTGTGGGAGGCTAAGCGGGATACGAACACCGGGGAGCTGTTTTTT	CAWSLWEAKRDTNTGELFF
TRBV4-3	TRBJ2-5	.	few	TGCGCCAGCAGCCAAGGCCCGGCAGGGGCGACCCAAGAGACCCAGTACTTC	CASSQGPAGATQETQYF
TRBV2	TRBJ2-5	TRBD1	.	TGTGCCAGCAGTGCGGGACAGAAAGAGACCCAGTACTTC	CASSAGQKETQYF
TRBV28	TRBJ2-2	TRBD1	few	TGTGCCAGCAGTTTTTACCGCAGGACAGGCCCGAACACCGGGGAGCTGTTTTTT	CASSFYRRTGPNTGELFF
TRBV4-2	TRBJ2-1	TRBD2	few	TGTGCCAGCAGCCAAGCTGGCGGGAGGCACAATGAGCAGTTCTTC	CASSQAGGRHNEQFF
TRBV7-9	TRBJ1-4	.	few	TGTGCCAGCAGCTTCAGGGAAGGGGGTGAAAAACTGTTTTTT	CASSFREGGEKLFF
TRBV5-1	TRBJ1-2	.	few	TGCGCCAGCAGCTTGGAATTGTATAGCCAGGACTCCACCTTC	CASSLELYSQDSTF
TRBV27	TRBJ2-7	TRBD1	.	TGTGCCAGCTCTAGGACAGGTTACGAGCAGTACTTC	CASSRTGYEQYF
TRBV6-5	TRBJ2-1	.	few	TGTGCCAGCAGCCTGGACGGCTACAATGAGCAGTTCTTC	CASSLDGYNEQFF
TRBV7-9	TRBJ2-4	TRBD1	.	TGTGCCAGCAGCTCCGGGACAGGGAGAAACATTCAGTACTTC	CASSSGTGRNIQYF
TRBV7-2	TRBJ2-1	.	few	TGTGCCAGCAGCTTAATAGGCGGGACGTACAATGAGCAGTTCTTC	CASSLIGGTYNEQFF
TRBV27	TRBJ2-1	TRBD2	few	TGTGCCAGCAGCTCCCGACTAGCGGGAGGGCCCAGATATGAGCAGTTCTTC	CASSSRLAGGPRYEQFF
TRBV19	TRBJ1-5	.	.	TGTGCCAGTAGTATAAGGAGGGTGGAGAATCAGCCCCAGCATTTT	CASSIRRVENQPQHF
TRBV7-6	TRBJ1-2	.	few	TGTGCCAGCAGCTTAGTTCCGGGTGCCTATGGCTACACCTTC	CASSLVPGAYGYTF
TRBV18	TRBJ2-1	.	few	TGTGCCAGCTCACCAGAGGAGGGTCTGGGCAATGAGCAGTTCTTC	CASSPEEGLGNEQFF
TRBV11-2	TRBJ2-7	.	.	TGTGCCAGCAGGGGGGAGACCTACGAGCAGTACTTC	CASRGETYEQYF
TRBV30	TRBJ2-3	TRBD2	.	TGTGCCTGGAGTGTAACGGGAGGAAGGGGAGATACGCAGTATTTT	CAWSVTGGRGDTQYF
TRBV4-1	TRBJ2-6	.	few	TGCGCCAGCAGGCATACAATCGGCTACTACAACTCTGGGGCCAACGTCCTGACTTTC	CASRHTIGYYNSGANVLTF
TRBV10-3	TRBJ2-7	TRBD2	.	TGTGCCATCATGCGGGGGGCGAGATACGAGCAGTACTTC	CAIMRGARYEQYF
TRBV30	TRBJ1-2	.	few	TGTGCCTGGAGTGTAAACCGGGGGTATGGCTACACCTTC	CAWSVNRGYGYTF
TRBV7-2	TRBJ2-6	TRBD2	few	TGTGCCAGCAGCTTGGTGCTAGCGGGGCGAAGAGGGGCCAACGTCCTGACTTTC	CASSLVLAGRRGANVLTF
TRBV29-1	TRBJ2-3	.	.	TGCAGCGCTCTCAAATCGCCTAGCACAGATACGCAGTATTTT	CSALKSPSTDTQYF
TRBV6-5	TRBJ2-5	.	few	TGTGCCAGCAGACGTACTGTTCAAGAGACCCAGTACTTC	CASRRTVQETQYF
TRBV2	TRBJ1-5	.	few	TGTGCCAGCAGTGAGGAGATCGTGGGCAATCAGCCCCAGCATTTT	CASSEEIVGNQPQHF
TRBV30	TRBJ2-2	TRBD1	.	TGTGCCTGGAGTGTCTTACTGTTTATATCGGGACAGGGAGGGCACCGGGAGCTGTTTTTT	CAWSVLLFISGQGGHRELFF
TRBV7-7	TRBJ2-2	.	.	TGTGCTAGCAGCTTAGTCACGAACACCGGGGAGCTGTTTTTT	CASSLVTNTGELFF
TRBV4-2	TRBJ2-1	TRBD1	.	TGTGCCAGCAGCACCCAGACAGGGAATAATCCGTTCTTC	CASSTQTGNNPFF
TRBV7-9	TRBJ1-2	.	few	TGTGCCAGCAGCCAACGGGCTAACTATGGCTACACCTTC	CASSQRANYGYTF
TRBV13	TRBJ2-5	TRBD2	.	TGTGCCAGCAGCTTAAGGCTAGCGGGGGGCGTGACCCAGTACTTC	CASSLRLAGGVTQYF
TRBV7-2	TRBJ1-1	.	.	TGTGCCAGCAGCGCCAGACAGTCCAACACTGAAGCTTTCTTT	CASSARQSNTEAFF
TRBV4-2	TRBJ2-5	TRBD1	.	TGTGCCAGCAGCCCTAGGGGGCAGGGGGCTCGGGAGACCCAGTACTTC	CASSPRGQGARETQYF
TRBV9	TRBJ2-3	.	.	TGTGCCAGCAGGCCCGGGTACCTCGAGGGTACGCAGTATTTT	CASRPGYLEGTQYF
TRBV4-3	TRBJ1-1	TRBD1	few	TGCGCCAGCAGCCAATTCCCCGCGGGGACAGAGAACACTGAAGCTTTCTTT	CASSQFPAGTENTEAFF
TRBV4-3	TRBJ2-7	TRBD1	few	TGCGCCAGCAGCCAGGGGACAGGGGGCGACTACGAGCAGTACTTC	CASSQGTGGDYEQYF